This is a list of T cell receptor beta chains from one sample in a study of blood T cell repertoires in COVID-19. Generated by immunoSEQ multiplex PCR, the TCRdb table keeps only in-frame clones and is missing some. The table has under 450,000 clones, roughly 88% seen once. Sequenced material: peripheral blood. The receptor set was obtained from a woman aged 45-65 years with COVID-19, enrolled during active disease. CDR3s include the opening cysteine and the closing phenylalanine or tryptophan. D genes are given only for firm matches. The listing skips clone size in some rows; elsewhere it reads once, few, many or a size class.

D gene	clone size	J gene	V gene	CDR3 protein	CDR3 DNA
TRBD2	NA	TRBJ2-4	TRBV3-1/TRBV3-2	CASSQGEGLAGGMYF	TGTGCCAGCAGCCAAGGGGAGGGACTAGCGGGGGGCATGTACTTC
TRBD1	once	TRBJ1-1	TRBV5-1	CASSLGQGYSEAFF	TGCGCCAGCAGCCTTGGACAGGGGTACAGTGAAGCTTTCTTT
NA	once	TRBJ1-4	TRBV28	CASGTEEKLFF	TGTGCCAGCGGTACTGAAGAAAAACTGTTTTTT
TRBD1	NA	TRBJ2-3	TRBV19	CASSTQGGTGGLLTSTDTQYF	TGTGCCAGTAGTACACAGGGGGGGACAGGGGGTCTCCTTACTAGCACAGATACGCAGTATTTT
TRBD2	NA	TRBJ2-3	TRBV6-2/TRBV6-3	CASSSPRTSGTDTQYF	TGTGCCAGCAGTTCTCCTCGGACTAGCGGGACAGATACGCAGTATTTT
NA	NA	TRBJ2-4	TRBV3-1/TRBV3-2	CASSPSFSAGGSIQYF	TGTGCCAGCAGCCCCTCCTTCTCAGCCGGAGGCAGCATTCAGTACTTC
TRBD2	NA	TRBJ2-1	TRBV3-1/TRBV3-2	CASSHLTSGAPTDNEQFF	TGTGCCAGCAGCCACCTGACTAGCGGGGCGCCCACCGACAATGAGCAGTTCTTC
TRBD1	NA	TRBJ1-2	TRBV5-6	CASSPTGKVQGYTF	TGTGCCAGCAGCCCGACAGGGAAGGTCCAGGGCTACACCTTC
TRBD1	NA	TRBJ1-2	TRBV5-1	CASRTGEVTGGYTF	TGCGCCAGCAGAACAGGGGAGGTAACGGGCGGCTACACCTTC
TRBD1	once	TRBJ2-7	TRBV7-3	CASSLQGAGEQYF	TGTGCCAGCAGCTTACAGGGGGCCGGCGAGCAGTACTTC
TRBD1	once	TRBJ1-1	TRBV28	CASSLWTGEGSTEAFF	TGTGCCAGCAGTTTATGGACAGGGGAAGGGAGCACTGAAGCTTTCTTT
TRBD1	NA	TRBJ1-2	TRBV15	CATSRVDRDRDEGYTF	TGTGCCACCAGCAGAGTAGACCGGGACAGGGATGAGGGCTACACCTTC
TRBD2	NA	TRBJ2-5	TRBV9	CASSVDGYAGVEETQYF	TGTGCCAGCAGCGTAGATGGATATGCGGGGGTCGAAGAGACCCAGTACTTC
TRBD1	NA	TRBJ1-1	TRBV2	CASSGQGPRDTEAFF	TGTGCCAGCAGTGGACAGGGGCCGCGGGACACTGAAGCTTTCTTT
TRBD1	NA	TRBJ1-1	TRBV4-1	CASSQGTGAFF	TGCGCCAGCAGCCAGGGGACAGGAGCTTTCTTT
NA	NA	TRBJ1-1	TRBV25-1	CASSEHGNTEAFF	TGTGCCAGCAGTGAGCACGGGAACACTGAAGCTTTCTTT
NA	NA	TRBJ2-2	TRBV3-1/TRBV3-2	CASSEEGNTGELFF	TGTGCCAGCAGCGAGGAGGGGAACACCGGGGAGCTGTTTTTT
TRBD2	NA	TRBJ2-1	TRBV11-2	CASSLAGVVNEQFF	TGTGCCAGCAGCCTAGCGGGGGTTGTCAATGAGCAGTTCTTC
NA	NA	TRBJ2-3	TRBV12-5	CASGSGTAGDTQYF	TGTGCTAGTGGTTCCGGGACTGCCGGGGATACGCAGTATTTT
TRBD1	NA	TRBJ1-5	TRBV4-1	CASSQLLQGNNHQPQHF	TGCGCCAGCAGCCAACTCCTACAGGGGAACAATCATCAGCCCCAGCATTTT
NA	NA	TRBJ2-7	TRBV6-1	CASSEASVSSYEQYF	TGTGCCAGCAGTGAAGCGTCAGTAAGCTCCTACGAGCAGTACTTC
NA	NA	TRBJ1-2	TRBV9	CASSVDSYGYTF	TGTGCCAGCAGCGTGGACAGCTATGGCTACACCTTC
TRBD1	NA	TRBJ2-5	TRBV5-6	CASSSTGTGGETQYF	TGTGCCAGCAGCTCCACCGGGACAGGGGGGGAGACCCAGTACTTC
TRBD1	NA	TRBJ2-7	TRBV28	CASTMIPGQGAYEQYF	TGTGCCAGCACTATGATTCCGGGACAGGGGGCCTACGAGCAGTACTTC
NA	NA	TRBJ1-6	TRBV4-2	CASSPSPGRGNSPLHF	TGTGCCAGCAGCCCCAGTCCGGGTAGGGGGAATTCACCCCTCCACTTT
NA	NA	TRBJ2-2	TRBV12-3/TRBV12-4	CASSSTNTGELFF	TGTGCCAGCAGTTCAACTAACACCGGGGAGCTGTTTTTT
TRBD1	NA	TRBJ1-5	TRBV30	CACSQGGLHQPQHF	TGTGCCTGCTCTCAGGGGGGCTTACATCAGCCCCAGCATTTT
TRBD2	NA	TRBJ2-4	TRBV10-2	CASSIAGGLAKNIQYF	TGCGCCAGCAGTATAGCGGGGGGGCTAGCCAAAAACATTCAGTACTTC
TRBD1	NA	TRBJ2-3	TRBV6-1	CASSDTTGVGDTQYF	TGTGCCAGCAGTGACACTACAGGGGTAGGGGATACGCAGTATTTT
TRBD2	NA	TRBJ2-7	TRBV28	CASSLQRGSLYEQYF	TGTGCCAGCAGTTTACAGCGGGGGTCCCTTTACGAGCAGTACTTC
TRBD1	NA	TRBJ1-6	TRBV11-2	CASSVGLGQGSYSPLHF	TGTGCCAGCAGCGTCGGACTGGGACAGGGATCATATTCACCCCTCCACTTT
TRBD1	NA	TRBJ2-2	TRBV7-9	CASSYNRGRSDTGELFF	TGTGCCAGCAGCTACAACAGGGGTCGTTCGGACACCGGGGAGCTGTTTTTT
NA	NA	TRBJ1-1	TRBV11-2	CASSYDRGTEAFF	TGTGCCAGCAGTTACGACAGAGGCACTGAAGCTTTCTTT
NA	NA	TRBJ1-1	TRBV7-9	CASSFQTANTEAFF	TGTGCCAGCAGCTTCCAGACAGCGAACACTGAAGCTTTCTTT
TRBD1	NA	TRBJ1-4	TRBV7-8	CASSLISRDRGRGKLFF	TGTGCCAGCAGCTTAATCTCTCGGGACAGGGGCAGGGGAAAACTGTTTTTT
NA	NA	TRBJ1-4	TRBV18	CASSPRQNYNEKLFF	TGTGCCAGCTCACCAAGACAGAACTATAATGAAAAACTGTTTTTT
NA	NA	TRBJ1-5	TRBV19	CASQGGGKPQHF	TGTGCCAGTCAGGGAGGAGGGAAGCCCCAGCATTTT
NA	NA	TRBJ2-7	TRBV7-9	CASSQTLVSYEQYF	TGTGCCAGCAGTCAGACTCTAGTCTCCTACGAGCAGTACTTC
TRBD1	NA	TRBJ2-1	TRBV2	CASTPNQIGGIHRQFF	TGTGCCAGCACCCCGAACCAGATAGGGGGCATACATCGGCAGTTCTTC
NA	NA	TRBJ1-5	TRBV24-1	CATSRGSNQPQHF	TGTGCCACCAGTCGGGGGAGCAATCAGCCCCAGCATTTT
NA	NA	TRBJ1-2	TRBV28	CASSGRTFRGYGYTF	TGTGCCAGCAGTGGGAGGACATTCCGGGGCTATGGCTACACCTTC
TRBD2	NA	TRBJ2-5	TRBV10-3	CAIRKIAGSAGETQYF	TGTGCCATCAGGAAAATAGCGGGTTCGGCCGGAGAGACCCAGTACTTC
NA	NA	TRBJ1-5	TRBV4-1	CASSRHQGRINLNQPQHF	TGCGCCAGCAGCCGCCACCAGGGCAGAATCAACCTAAATCAGCCCCAGCATTTT
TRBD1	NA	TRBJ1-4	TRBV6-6	CASSSGDRGGEKLFF	TGTGCCAGCAGTTCCGGAGACAGGGGAGGTGAAAAACTGTTTTTT
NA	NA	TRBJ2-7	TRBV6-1	CASSESAGRAYEQYF	TGTGCCAGCAGTGAATCGGCGGGGAGAGCATACGAGCAGTACTTC
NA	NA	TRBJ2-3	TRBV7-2	CASSLTRDAQYF	TGTGCCAGCAGCTTAACGAGGGATGCGCAGTATTTT
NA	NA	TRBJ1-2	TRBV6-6	CASSYEGSNYGYTF	TGTGCCAGCAGTTATGAGGGATCTAACTATGGCTACACCTTC
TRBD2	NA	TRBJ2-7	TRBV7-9	CASSLVAGGKSYEQYF	TGTGCCAGCAGCTTGGTAGCGGGGGGCAAGTCCTACGAGCAGTACTTC
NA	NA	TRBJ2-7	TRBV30	CAWSVQLYDEQYF	TGTGCCTGGAGTGTACAGCTCTACGATGAGCAGTACTTC
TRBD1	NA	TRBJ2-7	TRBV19	CASSGTGGVEQYF	TGTGCCAGTAGTGGGACAGGGGGCGTCGAGCAGTACTTC
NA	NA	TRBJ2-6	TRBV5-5	CASSLDSSGANVLTF	TGTGCCAGCAGCTTGGACAGCTCTGGGGCCAACGTCCTGACTTTC
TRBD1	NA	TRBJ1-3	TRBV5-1	CASSVGQGVSGNTIYF	TGCGCCAGCAGCGTAGGACAGGGAGTCTCTGGAAACACCATATATTTT